Below, 17 T cell receptor beta chains from the same sample are listed, as sequenced in a study of monozygotic twins with inflammatory bowel disease. TCRdb re-called the 5' RACE reads; one entry per CDR3 protein, DNA not given. The listing records approximately 400,000 distinct CDR3 sequences. The sequencing input was blood. Receptor source: a human donor with ulcerative colitis or Crohn's disease, or a healthy co-twin of an affected twin (not recorded which).

The CDR3 here is CASSTIENEQFF. The rearrangement joins TRBV7-3 to TRBJ2-1. Per germline, CDR1 SGHTA and CDR2 FQGTGA. This CDR3 spans 12 amino acids.

The V gene is TRBV11-2, the J gene TRBJ2-2. Germline CDR1 is SGHAT and CDR2 is FQNNGV. The CDR3 is made up of 15 amino acids. The CDR3 here is CASSLDYANTGELFF. The entire variable domain, with the rest obtained from reference TRBV11-2 and TRBJ2-2, is as follows: EAGVAQSPRYKIIEKRQSVAFWCNPISGHATLYWYQQILGQGPKLLIQFQNNGVVDDSQLPKDRFSAERLKGVDSTLKIQPAKLEDSAVYLCASSLDYANTGELFFGEGSRLTVL.

This chain joins TRBV27 and TRBJ1-6; TCRdb lists TRBD1, though no DNA is available to test this call. The CDR3 is 16 amino acids. Germline CDR1 MNHEY, CDR2 SMNVEV (reference sequence). The CDR3 protein is CASSPGTGSYNSPLHF.

The chain links TRBV7-2 to TRBJ2-7; TCRdb designates TRBD1, a call that cannot be tested without DNA. The length of the CDR3 is 14 residues. The germline gives CDR1 SGHTA, CDR2 FQGNSA. CDR3 in amino acids: CASSDRTGSYEQYF.

The V and J genes are TRBV28 and TRBJ2-3; TCRdb picks TRBD2, but there is no DNA to check that call. Germline loops: CDR1 MDHEN, CDR2 SYDVKM. CDR3 length: 15 residues. CDR3 amino acids: CAGSRASGNTDTQYF.

V and J are TRBV12-3 or TRBV12-4 and TRBJ1-2. The CDR3 is 16 amino acids. CDR3 amino acids: CASSPSLGDLNYGYTF.

The chain is built from TRBV13 and TRBJ2-7; TCRdb indicates TRBD1, and absent DNA this call remains unverified. Per the germline V gene, CDR1 is PRHDT and CDR2 is FYEKMQ (reference sequence). CDR3 length: 14 residues. This chain's CDR3 is CASSLGGRGYEQYF.

The chain combines TRBV18 with TRBJ2-5; the D gene TCRdb calls, TRBD1, cannot be checked with no DNA. Germline CDR1 and CDR2: KGHSH and LQKENI. CDR3 length: 14 residues. The CDR3 sequence is CASSPSGVRETQYF.

V gene TRBV25-1 combines with J gene TRBJ2-5; absent DNA, TCRdb's TRBD1 call cannot be checked. CDR1 and CDR2 (germline): MGHDK, SYGVNS. The CDR3 runs to 15 residues. The CDR3 loop reads CASALGIGGQETQYF.

This chain connects TRBV30 to TRBJ1-2. This CDR3 has 13 amino acids. Germline CDR1 and CDR2: GTSNPN and SVGIG (reference sequence). The CDR3: CAWSVRGLDGYTF.

The V call is TRBV12-3 or TRBV12-4, the J call TRBJ1-6; absent DNA, TCRdb's TRBD1 call cannot be checked. The CDR3 covers 14 residues. The CDR3 spells CASSLTGRSSPLHF.

This chain connects TRBV4-1 to TRBJ1-2. The CDR3 runs 16 residues. Germline CDR1 MGHRA, CDR2 YSYEKL. The chain's CDR3 is CASSQALTVTNYGYTF.

CDR3 residues: CASAWERETQYF. V and J are TRBV2 and TRBJ2-5; the TCRdb call, TRBD2, lacks DNA for checking. The V gene's germline CDR1 is SNHLY and CDR2 FYNNEI. The CDR3 consists of 12 residues.

This chain connects TRBV27 to TRBJ1-5; the TCRdb D gene call, TRBD1, has no DNA to confirm it. The CDR3 totals 13 residues. Germline CDR1 is MNHEY and CDR2 is SMNVEV (reference sequence). The CDR3 sequence is CASSLGGTQPQHF.

The chain is built from TRBV7-2 and TRBJ2-2; the D gene TCRdb calls, TRBD1, cannot be checked with no DNA. This CDR3 contains 16 residues. Germline V CDR1 and CDR2: SGHTA, FQGNSA. The CDR3 loop is CASSLMGTGVTGELFF.

The J gene is TRBJ2-7, the V gene TRBV29-1; TCRdb reports TRBD1, a call that lacks DNA to check it against. The CDR3 covers 14 residues. Germline V CDR1 and CDR2: SQVTM, ANQGSEA. The chain's CDR3 is CSVETDSTAYEQYF.

The rearrangement uses TRBV24-1 and TRBJ2-7; without DNA, the TCRdb call of TRBD1 cannot be checked. The CDR3 runs 14 residues. Germline CDR1 is KGHDR and CDR2 is SFDVKD. CDR3 sequence: CATSESGTAYEQYF.